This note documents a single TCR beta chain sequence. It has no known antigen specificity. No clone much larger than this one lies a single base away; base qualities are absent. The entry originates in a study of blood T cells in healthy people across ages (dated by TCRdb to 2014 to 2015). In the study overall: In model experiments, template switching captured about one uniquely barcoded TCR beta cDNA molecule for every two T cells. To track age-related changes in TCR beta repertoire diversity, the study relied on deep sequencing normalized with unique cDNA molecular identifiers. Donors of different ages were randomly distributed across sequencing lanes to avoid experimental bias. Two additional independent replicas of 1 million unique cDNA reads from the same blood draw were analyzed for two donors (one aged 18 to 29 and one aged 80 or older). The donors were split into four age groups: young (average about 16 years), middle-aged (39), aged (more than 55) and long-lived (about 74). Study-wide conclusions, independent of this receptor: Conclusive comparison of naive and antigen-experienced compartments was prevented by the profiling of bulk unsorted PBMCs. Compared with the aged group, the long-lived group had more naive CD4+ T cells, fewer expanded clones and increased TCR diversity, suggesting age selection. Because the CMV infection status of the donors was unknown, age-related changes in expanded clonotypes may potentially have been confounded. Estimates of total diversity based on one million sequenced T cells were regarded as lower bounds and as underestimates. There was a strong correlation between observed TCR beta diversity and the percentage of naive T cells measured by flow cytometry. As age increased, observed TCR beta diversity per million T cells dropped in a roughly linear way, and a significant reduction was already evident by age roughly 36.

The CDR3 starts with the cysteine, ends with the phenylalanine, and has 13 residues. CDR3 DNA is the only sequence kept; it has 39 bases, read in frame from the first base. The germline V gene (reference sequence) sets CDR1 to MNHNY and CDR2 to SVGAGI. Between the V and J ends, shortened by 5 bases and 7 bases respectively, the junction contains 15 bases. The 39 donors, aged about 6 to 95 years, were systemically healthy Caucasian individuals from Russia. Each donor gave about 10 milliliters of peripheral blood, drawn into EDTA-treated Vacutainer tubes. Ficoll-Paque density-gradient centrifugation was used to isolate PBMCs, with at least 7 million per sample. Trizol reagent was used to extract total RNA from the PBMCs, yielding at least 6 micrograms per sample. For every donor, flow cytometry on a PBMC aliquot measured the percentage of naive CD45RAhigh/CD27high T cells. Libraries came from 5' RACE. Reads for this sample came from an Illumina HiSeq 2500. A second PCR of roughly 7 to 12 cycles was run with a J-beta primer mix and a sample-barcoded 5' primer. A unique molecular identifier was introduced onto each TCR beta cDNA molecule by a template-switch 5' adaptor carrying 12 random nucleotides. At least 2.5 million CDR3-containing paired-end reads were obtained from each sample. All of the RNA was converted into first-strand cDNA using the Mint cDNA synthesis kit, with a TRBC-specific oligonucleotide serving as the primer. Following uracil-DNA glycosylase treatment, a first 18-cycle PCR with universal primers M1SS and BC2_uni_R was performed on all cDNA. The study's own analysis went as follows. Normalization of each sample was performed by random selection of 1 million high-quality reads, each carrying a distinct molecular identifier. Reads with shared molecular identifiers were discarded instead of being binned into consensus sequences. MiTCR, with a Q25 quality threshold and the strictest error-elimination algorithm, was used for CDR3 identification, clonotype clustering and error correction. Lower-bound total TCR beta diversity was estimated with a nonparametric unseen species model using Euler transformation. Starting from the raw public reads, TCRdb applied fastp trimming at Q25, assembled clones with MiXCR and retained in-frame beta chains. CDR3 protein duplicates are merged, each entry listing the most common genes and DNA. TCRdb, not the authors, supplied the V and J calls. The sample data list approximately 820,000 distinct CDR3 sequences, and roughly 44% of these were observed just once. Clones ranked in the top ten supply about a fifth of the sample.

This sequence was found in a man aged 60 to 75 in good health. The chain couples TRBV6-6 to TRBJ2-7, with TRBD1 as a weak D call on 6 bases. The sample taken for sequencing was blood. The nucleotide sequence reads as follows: TGTGCCAGCAGTCCCCACGGGGACAATGAGCAGTACTTC. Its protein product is CASSPHGDNEQYF.